This TCR beta chain was found in a study of blood T cell repertoires in COVID-19. Study as a whole: Donors in the United States, Italy and Spain gave samples during acute or convalescent COVID-19. The cDNA or gDNA used as material had been derived from T cells, B-cell-depleted T cells, or PBMCs.

Seattle patient enrollment occurred during active infection, with longitudinal follow-up thereafter. V was shortened by 1 base and J by 6 bases, with 13 bases between the two germline ends. Germline CDR1 and CDR2: LGHNA and YNFKEQ. This CDR3 spans 15 amino acids. Per the study methods: Reference gene primer amplification gave nucleated cell count estimates. TCRdb's table, derived via immunoSEQ multiplex PCR, lists solely in-frame clones and lacks some. The V and J calls and clone size were taken over from that table, and D and trimming were inferred from the DNA. The sample has around 200,000 clones, nearly 85% seen once.

V gene TRBV4-2 combines with J gene TRBJ2-1; possible D gene TRBD2, 6 bases. This clonotype was sampled from a woman aged 30 to 39 with COVID-19, enrolled during active disease. Sequenced input: peripheral blood. The CDR3 sequence: CASSQGDGRANEQFF. CDR3 DNA: TGTGCCAGCAGCCAAGGAGACGGGAGAGCCAATGAGCAGTTCTTC.